These 18 T cell receptor beta chains were all obtained from the same sample, sequenced in a study of cytomegalovirus exposure and HLA in healthy donors. It was with 60 Vbeta and 13 Jbeta primers that the PCR ran. Clones were sequenced by immunoSEQ multiplex PCR, and TCRdb holds only the in-frame ones, with some missing. This sample has around 180,000 clones, with more than 85% found just once. Sequenced input: PBMCs. The source is a girl under three years old in good health and CMV-seronegative.

This clone was counted a few times. The chain joins TRBV5-4 to TRBJ2-5; 8 nucleotides line up with TRBD1. This CDR3 has 15 amino acids. Germline CDR1 reads SGHNT; CDR2 reads YYREEE (reference sequence). Germline trimming cut 4 bases from V and 2 bases from J; bases unmatched to any gene: 7. The CDR3 loop is CASSGRTGRQETQYF. DNA of the CDR3: TGTGCCAGCAGCGGTCGGACAGGGAGACAAGAGACCCAGTACTTC.

This clone was observed a few times. The chain has TRBV10-3 and TRBJ2-1, with 8 bases identical to TRBD1. Trimming at V came to 0 bases and at J to 8 bases, leaving 3 bases not matched to a gene. Germline loops: CDR1 ENHRY, CDR2 SYGVKD. The CDR3 extends over 14 amino acids. The CDR3 bases are TGTGCCATCAGTGAGTCGACAGGGGCGGATGAGCAGTTCTTC. Amino acid sequence: CAISESTGADEQFF.

V gene TRBV18 combines with J gene TRBJ1-1; D ambiguous. V lost 0 bases to trimming and J lost 1 base, with 9 bases between them. The CDR3 sequence is 15 residues long. CDR1 is KGHSH and CDR2 is LQKENI in the germline V gene. CDR3 residues: CASSPPEGPNTEAFF. CDR3 nucleotide sequence: TGTGCCAGCTCACCACCTGAGGGCCCGAACACTGAAGCTTTCTTT. The full variable domain, in which reference TRBV18 and TRBJ1-1 provide the parts outside the CDR3, is NAGVMQNPRHLVRRRGQEARLRCSPMKGHSHVYWYRQLPEEGLKFMVYLQKENIIDESGMPKERFSAEFPKEGPSILRIQQVVRGDSAAYFCASSPPEGPNTEAFFGQGTRLTVV.

The chain uses TRBV6-5 and TRBJ2-1; tentatively, D is TRBD1 (6 bases). Germline CDR1 and CDR2: MNHEY and SVGAGI. Trimming stripped 2 bases from V and 16 bases from J, with 15 bases between. CDR3 length equals 12 residues. CDR3 sequence reads: CASSYMGHRQFF. DNA of the CDR3: TGTGCCAGCAGTTACATGGGACACAGGCAATTCTTC.

This clone showed up just once. This chain joins TRBV20-1 and TRBJ2-1; D is ambiguous. Germline CDR1 reads DFQATT; CDR2 reads SNEGSKA (reference sequence). Trimming took 6 bases from V and 7 from J, leaving 7 bases between them. CDR3 length equals 10 residues. CDR3 DNA sequence: TGCAGTGCCAATCTAAATGAGCAGTTCTTC. Translating it yields CSANLNEQFF.

The chain couples TRBV5-4 to TRBJ2-2; the match to TRBD2 covers 14 bases. Trimming cost V 3 bases and J 3 bases; bases outside gene matches: 4. Germline V gives CDR1 SGHNT, CDR2 YYREEE (reference sequence). This CDR3 is 17 amino acids long. CDR3 sequence reads: CASSSGLAGVYTGELFF. CDR3 coding DNA: TGTGCCAGCAGCTCGGGACTAGCGGGAGTATACACCGGGGAGCTGTTTTTT.

V and J are TRBV10-3 and TRBJ1-4; TRBD1 matches 7 bases. Germline-derived CDR1 and CDR2 are ENHRY and SYGVKD. After removal of 10 bases from V and 7 bases from J, the junction contained 9 bases not matched to a gene. The CDR3 runs to 13 residues. The CDR3 nucleotides are TGTGCCACTCAGGGGGACCCGGGTGAAAAACTGTTTTTT. Translating it yields CATQGDPGEKLFF.

This sequence joins TRBV6-6 and TRBJ2-5; TRBD1 matches at 7 bases. The V gene end was trimmed by 6 bases and the J gene end by 5 bases; junction bases not matched to a gene: 6. Germline V gene data show CDR1 as MNHNY and CDR2 as SVGAGI (reference sequence). The CDR3 consists of 13 residues. CDR3 coding DNA: TGTGCCAGCAGAACACAGGGGAAGGAGACCCAGTACTTC. As protein: CASRTQGKETQYF.

With regard to this clone: Other DNA sequences of this sample code for an identical CDR3. The chain joins TRBV30 to TRBJ1-5; possibly TRBD1 for D (5 bases). CDR1 GTSNPN and CDR2 SVGIG come from the germline V gene (reference sequence). V gave up 0 bases and J gave up 4 bases, with 10 bases separating them. The CDR3 totals 14 residues. The CDR3 loop is CAWSVRGGNQPQHF. In DNA form, the CDR3 reads TGTGCCTGGAGTGTAAGGGGCGGTAATCAGCCCCAGCATTTT.

The chain combines TRBV4-1 with TRBJ2-3, with 12 bases that match TRBD2. This CDR3 region has 18 residues. V trimming: 5 bases; J trimming: 0 bases; junction bases outside the gene matches: 9. The germline V gene encodes CDR1 MGHRA and CDR2 YSYEKL. The CDR3 sequence: CASSTGLAGLFSTDTQYF. CDR3 sequence (DNA): TGCGCCAGCAGCACCGGACTAGCGGGACTTTTTAGCACAGATACGCAGTATTTT.

The V call is TRBV10-1, the J call TRBJ1-6; D unclear. This CDR3 has 14 residues. Germline loops: CDR1 WNHNN, CDR2 SYGVQD (reference sequence). Trimming stripped 3 bases from V and 10 bases from J, with 13 bases between. The CDR3 DNA sequence: TGCGCCAGCAGTGATGCCTCTTCGGGGTCACCCCTCCACTTT. This codes for CASSDASSGSPLHF.

The genes are TRBV6-5 and TRBJ2-1; D is unclear. Germline CDR1 and CDR2: MNHEY and SVGAGI. The V and J ends lost 4 bases and 0 bases respectively, with 13 bases between them. The CDR3 length is 16 residues. CDR3 sequence: CASSSRRRSSYNEQFF. CDR3 in DNA: TGTGCCAGCAGTTCCCGTCGCCGGTCCTCCTACAATGAGCAGTTCTTC.

V is TRBV30 and J is TRBJ1-1, with D unclear. Germline V gene lookup returns CDR1 GTSNPN and CDR2 SVGIG (reference sequence). CDR3 length: 14 amino acids. The V gene lost 4 bases and the J gene lost 1 base, with 13 bases spanning the gap. The CDR3 here is CAWIRSRPNTEAFF. For the CDR3, the DNA is TGTGCCTGGATACGGAGTAGGCCGAACACTGAAGCTTTCTTT.

The rearrangement uses TRBV2 and TRBJ1-5; D may be TRBD1 (5 bases). V was trimmed by 5 bases and J by 2 bases, leaving 13 bases between them. The CDR3 is made up of 15 amino acids. The germline V gene has CDR1 SNHLY and CDR2 FYNNEI. Here the CDR3 DNA reads TGTGCCAGCAGTAACCTCGGGGGGGGCAATCAGCCCCAGCATTTT. Amino acids: CASSNLGGGNQPQHF.

This chain joins TRBV6-4 and TRBJ2-4, with D possibly being TRBD2 (6 bases). Between the trimmed V and J ends, which lost 2 bases and 1 base, there was a span of 12 bases. There are 16 residues in the CDR3. The germline V gene has CDR1 MRHNA and CDR2 SNTAGT. The CDR3 spells CASSDPSSVAKNIQYF. For the CDR3, the DNA is TGTGCCAGCAGTGACCCCTCTAGCGTGGCCAAAAACATTCAGTACTTC.

The V call is TRBV27, the J call TRBJ1-1, with a possible D match to TRBD1 (6 bases). Trimming pared 0 bases from V and 4 bases from J, leaving 12 bases between. The CDR3 contains 15 residues. Germline V CDR1 and CDR2: MNHEY, SMNVEV (reference sequence). The CDR3 nucleotides are TGTGCCAGCAGTTTATCCGTGGGGGCCGGCACTGAAGCTTTCTTT. Its translation: CASSLSVGAGTEAFF.

The V call is TRBV5-1, the J call TRBJ1-1; perhaps TRBD1 as D (5 bases). V shed 3 bases and J shed 0 bases, with 6 bases lying between them. This CDR3 region has 13 residues. Germline V gene data show CDR1 as SGHRS and CDR2 as YFSETQ. The CDR3 is CASSSRVNTEAFF. DNA of the CDR3: TGCGCCAGCAGCTCCAGGGTGAACACTGAAGCTTTCTTT.

The chain joins TRBV2 to TRBJ2-1; unclear D gene. CDR3 length: 13 amino acids. V dropped 0 bases and J dropped 9 bases, with 9 bases sitting between them. Germline V gives CDR1 SNHLY, CDR2 FYNNEI. CDR3: CASSEALDGEQFF. CDR3 bases: TGTGCCAGCAGTGAAGCGCTAGACGGTGAGCAGTTCTTC.